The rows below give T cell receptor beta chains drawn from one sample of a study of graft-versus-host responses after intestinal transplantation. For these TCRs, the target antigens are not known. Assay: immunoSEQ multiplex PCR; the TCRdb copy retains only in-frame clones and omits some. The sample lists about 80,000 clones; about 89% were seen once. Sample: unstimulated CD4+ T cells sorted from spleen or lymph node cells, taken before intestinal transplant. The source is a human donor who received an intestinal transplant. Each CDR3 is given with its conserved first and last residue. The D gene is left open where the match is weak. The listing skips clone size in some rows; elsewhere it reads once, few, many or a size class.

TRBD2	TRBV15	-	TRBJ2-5	TGTGCCACCAGCGGGACCCCTAGCGGGGGCGGAGGAGAGACCCAGTACTTC	CATSGTPSGGGGETQYF
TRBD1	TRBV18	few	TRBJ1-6	TGTGCCAGCTCACCCCCGACGGGACAGTCTTCTCCCCTCCACTTT	CASSPPTGQSSPLHF
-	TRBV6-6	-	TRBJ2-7	TGTGCCAGCAGTTACGTTCAAGAGCAGTACTTC	CASSYVQEQYF
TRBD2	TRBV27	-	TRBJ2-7	TGTGCCAGCAGCCCGAGACTAGCGGGGACCTACGAGCAGTACTTC	CASSPRLAGTYEQYF
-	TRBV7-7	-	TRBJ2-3	TGTGCTAGCAGCTCCTCTAGCACAGATACGCAGTATTTT	CASSSSSTDTQYF
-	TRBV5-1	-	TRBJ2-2	TGCGCCAGCAGCTGGGGTAGCGGGAACACCGGGGAGCTGTTTTTT	CASSWGSGNTGELFF
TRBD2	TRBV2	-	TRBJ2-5	TGTGCCAGCAGTCCTAGAGCGGGAGTGGTTGGAGAGACCCAGTACTTC	CASSPRAGVVGETQYF
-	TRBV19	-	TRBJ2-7	TGTGCCAGTAGCGACAGGAGGACCTACGAGCAGTACTTC	CASSDRRTYEQYF
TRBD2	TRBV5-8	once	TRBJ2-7	TGTGCCAGCAGGGGGGGGACTAGCGGAGAGCAGTACTTC	CASRGGTSGEQYF
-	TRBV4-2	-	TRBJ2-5	TGTGCCAGCAGCCTTTCGCCCGGTTGGAGTAGCGAGCAAGAGACCCAGTACTTC	CASSLSPGWSSEQETQYF
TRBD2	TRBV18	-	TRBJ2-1	TGTGCCAGCTCACGGGACTATAACTCCTACAATGAGCAGTTCTTC	CASSRDYNSYNEQFF
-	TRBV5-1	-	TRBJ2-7	TGCGCCAGCAGCCGGGACTCCGGCTCCTACGAGCAGTACTTC	CASSRDSGSYEQYF
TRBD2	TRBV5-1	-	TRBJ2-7	TGCGCCAGCAGCGGTAGCGGGGGTTCCTACGAGCAGTACTTC	CASSGSGGSYEQYF
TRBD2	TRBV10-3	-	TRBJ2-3	TGTGCCATCGAAGGGACTAGGGCAGATACGCAGTATTTT	CAIEGTRADTQYF
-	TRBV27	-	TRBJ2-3	TGTGCCAGCAGTCCCAGACCCGCGGCGATAAAGGATACGCAGTATTTT	CASSPRPAAIKDTQYF
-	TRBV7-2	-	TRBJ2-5	TGTGCCAGCAGCGCATTTAGGGGCCACAGGGCTCGCCAAGAGACCCAGTACTTC	CASSAFRGHRARQETQYF
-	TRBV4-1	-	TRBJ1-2	TGCGCCAGCAGCCAAGTGGGTACCGCGGCGGGGACCTTC	CASSQVGTAAGTF
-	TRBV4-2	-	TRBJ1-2	TGTGCCAGCAGCCAAGATCCGGGAAGGACTGCTAACTATGGCTACACCTTC	CASSQDPGRTANYGYTF
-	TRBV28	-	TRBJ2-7	TGTGCCAGCAGTCCCCCACCGGTAGCGGTCTGGCACGAGCAGTACTTC	CASSPPPVAVWHEQYF
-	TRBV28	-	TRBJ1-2	TGTGCCAGCAGTTTATCCACAGGGTCCTATGGCTACACCTTC	CASSLSTGSYGYTF
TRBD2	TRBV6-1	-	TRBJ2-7	TGTGCCAGCAGTGAAGCGCCCGGACTAGCGGGCTACGAGCAGTACTTC	CASSEAPGLAGYEQYF
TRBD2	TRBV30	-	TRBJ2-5	TGTGCCCGAGGGCTAGCGGGGTTAGAGACCCAGTACTTC	CARGLAGLETQYF
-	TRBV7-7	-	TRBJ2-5	TGTGCTAGCACCTCAGGGGCCCAAGAGACCCAGTACTTC	CASTSGAQETQYF
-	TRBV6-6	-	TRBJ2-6	TGTGCCAGCAGTTCCTCAATCGGCTCTGGGGCCAACGTCCTGACTTTC	CASSSSIGSGANVLTF
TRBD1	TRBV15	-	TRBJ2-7	TGTGCCACCAGCAGAAGTATGGGACAGCCTTTTTACGAGCAGTACTTC	CATSRSMGQPFYEQYF
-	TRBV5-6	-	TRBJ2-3	TGTGCCAGCAGCTTACCCGCACTAGCAGGTGTGGCAGATACGCAGTATTTT	CASSLPALAGVADTQYF
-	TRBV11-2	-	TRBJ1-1	TGTGCCAGCAGCCTCGAACCGGGACAGAACACTGAAGCTTTCTTT	CASSLEPGQNTEAFF
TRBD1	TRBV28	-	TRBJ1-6	TGTGCCAGCAGTTCCGGACAGGGGGAAGTTTCACCCCTCCACTTT	CASSSGQGEVSPLHF
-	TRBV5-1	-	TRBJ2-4	TGCGCCAGCAGCTTGGGGGCGACCAAAAACATTCAGTACTTC	CASSLGATKNIQYF
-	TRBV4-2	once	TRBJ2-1	TGTGCCAGCAGCCAAGAGATCAGGGGCGGTGAGCAGTTCTTC	CASSQEIRGGEQFF
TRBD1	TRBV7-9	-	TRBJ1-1	TGTGCCAGCAGCCCCGGGACAGGGGGCAGAATGAACACTGAAGCTTTCTTT	CASSPGTGGRMNTEAFF
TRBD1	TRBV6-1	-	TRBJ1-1	TGTGCCAGCAGTTGGGACAGGAGTAACACTGAAGCTTTCTTT	CASSWDRSNTEAFF
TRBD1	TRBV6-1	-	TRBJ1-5	TGTGCCAGCAGTGGACAGGGGGGCAGCAATCAGCCCCAGCATTTT	CASSGQGGSNQPQHF
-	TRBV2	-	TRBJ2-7	TGTGCCAGCCGGAGAAGCTCCTACGAGCAGTACTTC	CASRRSSYEQYF
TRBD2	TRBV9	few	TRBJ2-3	TGTGCCAGCAGCCGATCAGCGGGGGGTATAGATACGCAGTATTTT	CASSRSAGGIDTQYF
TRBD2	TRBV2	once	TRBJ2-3	TGTGCCAGCAGTGCCAGGACTAGTGGCCCGACAGATACGCAGTATTTT	CASSARTSGPTDTQYF
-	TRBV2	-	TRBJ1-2	TGTGCCAGCAGTGTTGAGGCTAACTATGGCTACACCTTC	CASSVEANYGYTF
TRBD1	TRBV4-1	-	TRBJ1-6	TGCGCCAGCAGCCAAGCAGGGGGGACAGGGGCTTCCCCCCTCCACTTT	CASSQAGGTGASPLHF
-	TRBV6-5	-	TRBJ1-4	TGTGCCAGCAGTTATGGGGAGGAGGAAAAACTGTTTTTT	CASSYGEEEKLFF
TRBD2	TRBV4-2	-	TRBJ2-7	TGTGCCAGCAGCCCAACCGGGACTAGGGACGACGAGCAGTACTTC	CASSPTGTRDDEQYF
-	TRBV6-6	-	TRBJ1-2	TGTGCCAGCAGACCTAGGCTATCAACTCGGGGCTATGGCTACACCTTC	CASRPRLSTRGYGYTF
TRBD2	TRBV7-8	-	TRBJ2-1	TGTGCCAGCAGCTTAGCGATCCGACTAGCAGGGAGGAATGAGCAGTTCTTC	CASSLAIRLAGRNEQFF
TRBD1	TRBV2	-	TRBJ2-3	TGTGCCAGCAGCCCGGACAGGGGGTTTGCAGATACGCAGTATTTT	CASSPDRGFADTQYF
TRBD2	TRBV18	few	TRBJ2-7	TGTGCCAGCTCACCACCGGGAGGGGAGCAGTACTTC	CASSPPGGEQYF
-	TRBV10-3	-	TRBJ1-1	TGTGCCATCAGTCAGAACACTGAAGCTTTCTTT	CAISQNTEAFF
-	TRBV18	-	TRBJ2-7	TGTGCCAGCGCGGTCGACAGTTCGGCCATTCGGCAGTACTTC	CASAVDSSAIRQYF
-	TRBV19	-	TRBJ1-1	TGTGCCAGTAGTCATAGGGGGGGCATGAACACTGAAGCTTTCTTT	CASSHRGGMNTEAFF
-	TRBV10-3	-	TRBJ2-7	TGTGCCATCAGGTACAACAGGGATTCGTTCTACGAGCAGTACTTC	CAIRYNRDSFYEQYF
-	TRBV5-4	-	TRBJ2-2	TGTGCCAGCAGTGGGACAAGGCAGACCGGGGAGCTGTTTTTT	CASSGTRQTGELFF
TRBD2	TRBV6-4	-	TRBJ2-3	TGTGCCAGCAGTTCCACTAGCGGGAGCACAGATACGCAGTATTTT	CASSSTSGSTDTQYF
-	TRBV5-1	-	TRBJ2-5	TGCGCCAGCAGCCTGGCCCCGGCGGGATCGGAGACCCAGTACTTC	CASSLAPAGSETQYF
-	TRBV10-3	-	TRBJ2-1	TGTGCCATCAGCGCCCGGGGAGGAAATAACAATGAGCAGTTCTTC	CAISARGGNNNEQFF
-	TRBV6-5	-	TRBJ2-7	TGTGCCAGCAGGCGCTTCGTAACCTACGAGCAGTACTTC	CASRRFVTYEQYF
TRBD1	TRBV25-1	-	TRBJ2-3	TGTGCCAGCAGTGGGGAGACAGGGACAGATACGCAGTATTTT	CASSGETGTDTQYF
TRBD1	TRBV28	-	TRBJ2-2	TGTGCCAGCAGTCGTACAGGGGGTTGGTTGACCGGGGAGCTGTTTTTT	CASSRTGGWLTGELFF
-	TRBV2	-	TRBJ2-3	TGTGCCAGCAGGGGGGGGAGGGGGTCCCGATCCACAGATACGCAGTATTTT	CASRGGRGSRSTDTQYF